Listed here is a single TCR beta chain. At one end, the junction sequence differs from germline, possibly due to a read error. These data come from a study of neurological immune-mediated disorders. TCRdb reprocessed the 5' RACE reads via MiXCR and lists one record per CDR3 protein. The sample includes around 78,000 distinct CDR3 sequences, under 20% of them seen just once. The V gene's germline CDR1 is DFQATT and CDR2 SNEGSKA (reference sequence). The CDR3 has 13 residues. V gene TRBV20-1 combines with J gene TRBJ1-1; the D is unclear. The receptor was isolated from a middle-aged woman in good health. The sequenced sample was PBMCs. The CDR3 DNA reads as TGCAGTGCTAGCATTTGGGGAAACACTGACGCTTTCTTT. This codes for CSASIWGNTDAFF.